Described below is a single T cell receptor (beta chain) sequence and its context. This clonotype was seen a handful of times. The antigen it binds to is not known. Its ends do not fully match the called genes, so a read error is possible. TCRbeta-specific cDNA was reverse-transcribed from 500 ng total RNA using a constant-region primer and ProtoScript II reverse transcriptase. Construction of the TCRbeta libraries relied on three nested rounds of multiplex PCR, following a slightly modified ARM-PCR procedure. Multiplex TRBV1-TRBV30 forward primers and a Cbeta reverse primer were used in the first two PCR rounds, each of which was run for around 10 cycles. Sample barcodes and Illumina adapters were added in a final 25-cycle PCR using Deep VentR polymerase. Before sequencing, amplicons between 200 and 500 bp were purified from gel using a QIAquick gel extraction kit. An Illumina HiSeq 2500 was used to sequence the TCRbeta amplicons with 250-bp paired-end reads. As for the authors' bioinformatics: Reads were quality-trimmed with Trimmomatic v0.33, and paired reads were merged with FLASH v1.2.11 to recover full CDR3 sequences. MiGEC v1.2.1b assigned V, D and J germline segments to the rearranged TCRbeta sequences. VDJtools v1.0.0 computed clonotype statistics and Shannon-Wiener diversity indices. Except for diversity analysis, only the 250 most abundant clonotypes of each sample were used in subsequent analyses to reduce sampling bias. TCRdb reprocessing: public reads trimmed at Q25 with fastp, clones called with MiXCR, in-frame beta chains kept. CDR3 protein sequences are deduplicated, and each keeps its most common genes and DNA. Clone size and V and J calls follow TCRdb, not the original study. This sample has approximately 330,000 distinct CDR3 sequences in its table, and 65% of those were observed once. The top ten clonotypes cover 5.5% to 8% of the sample.

This sample was taken from a study of tumor-infiltrating lymphocytes in primary liver carcinoma (TCRdb year 2017). Concerning the study at large: Four to six patients with histopathologically diagnosed primary liver carcinoma underwent surgical resection in China between November 2015 and March 2016. Tumors of the five patients were stage T1-T3 N0M0 with maximum diameters of roughly 4.2 to 10 cm. Across five regions of each liver tumor, along with adjacent normal tissue and blood, the study brought together TCRbeta repertoire sequencing, expression microarrays and whole-exome sequencing. High reproducibility was observed for the technical replicate repertoires, with mean shared-clone rates approximately 0.9 and correlation coefficients above 0.95. The five patients, three men and two women aged 30 to 69 years, had hepatocellular carcinoma (four) or combined HCC and intrahepatic cholangiocarcinoma (one). TCRbeta repertoire sequencing covered 35 specimens from 5 patients: 25 tumor regions, 5 adjacent noncancerous liver tissues and 5 peripheral blood samples. Samples yielded roughly 3.5 to 8 million productive TCRbeta reads; read depth did not differ significantly between tissue types. Broader findings and caveats from the paper: Only the TCR beta chain was sequenced, which likely underestimates true repertoire diversity because unpaired alpha chains were not captured. Comparison of CD4+ and CD8+ T cell repertoires was precluded by the use of bulk unsorted samples. The top 250 clones accounted for a significantly greater share of the repertoire in tumors than in blood (p = 0.039). Only a few patients were included in the study, and the authors note that the findings should be validated in a larger study. Repertoire overlap was found to be higher between tumor regions (mean roughly 36%) than between tumor-adjacent (around 17%) or tumor-blood (about 14%) pairs, consistent with antigen-driven expansion.

The CDR3 runs 12 residues from the cysteine to the phenylalanine. Only CDR3 DNA remains: 36 bases, in frame from the first base. Taken from the germline V gene (reference sequence), the CDR1 and CDR2 loops are SGHAT and FQDESV. Blood RNA was extracted from unsorted whole blood with TRIzol reagent; germline DNA came from the DNeasy Blood & Tissue kit. At the time of sampling, the patients had chronic HBV infection and had not received any treatment. About 4 milliliters of peripheral blood were collected into K2EDTA tubes before surgery. The chain is encoded by TRBV11-1 joined to TRBJ2-1; the D gene cannot be named for sure. The receptor was isolated from a man in his forties or fifties with primary liver carcinoma and hepatitis B virus infection. The sample consisted of peripheral blood. At the DNA level, the sequence is TGTGCCAACAGCTTAGTCAGGTATGAGCAGTTCTTC. It encodes CANSLVRYEQFF. The CDR3, completed at both ends by the reference TRBV11-1 and TRBJ2-1 genes, gives the full variable domain EAEVAQSPRYKITEKSQAVAFWCDPISGHATLYWYRQILGQGPELLVQFQDESVVDDSQLPKDRFSAERLKGVDSTLKIQPAELGDSAMYLCANSLVRYEQFFGPGTRLTVL.